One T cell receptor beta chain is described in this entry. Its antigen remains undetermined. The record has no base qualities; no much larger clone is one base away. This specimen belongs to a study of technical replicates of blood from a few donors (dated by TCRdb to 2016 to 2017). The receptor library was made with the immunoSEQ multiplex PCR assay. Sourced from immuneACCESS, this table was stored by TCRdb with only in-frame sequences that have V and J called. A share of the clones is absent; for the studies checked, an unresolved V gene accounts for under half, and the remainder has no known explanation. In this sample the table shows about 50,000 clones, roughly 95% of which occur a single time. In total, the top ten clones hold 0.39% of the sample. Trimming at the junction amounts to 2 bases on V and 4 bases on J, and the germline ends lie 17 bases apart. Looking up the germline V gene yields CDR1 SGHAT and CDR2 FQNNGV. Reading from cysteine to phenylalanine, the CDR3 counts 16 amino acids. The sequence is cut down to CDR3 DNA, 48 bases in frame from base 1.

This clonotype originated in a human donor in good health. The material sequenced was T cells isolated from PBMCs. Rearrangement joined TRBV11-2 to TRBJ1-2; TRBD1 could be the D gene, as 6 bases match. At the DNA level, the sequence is TGTGCCAGCAGCTTAAGGGGGGCGGGGGAGAGCTATGGCTACACCTTC. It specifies CASSLRGAGESYGYTF.